This TCR beta chain was identified during a study of post-analysis software for immune sequencing data. Study findings and constraints: Among 5 or 6 TRBV segments more frequent in patients than controls were TRBV5-6, TRBV5-1 and TRBV20-1.

Unique molecular identifiers were present in the TCR beta cDNA libraries. T cells numbering roughly 0.85 to 11 million gave rise to some 500,000 cDNA molecules. TCRdb reanalysed the PCR reads using MiXCR and keeps one entry per CDR3 protein. Of 600,000 to 750,000 distinct CDR3 sequences listed, 55% to 60% are singletons. Germline CDR1 ENHRY, CDR2 SYGVKD. Trimming removed 2 bases from V and 0 bases from J, with 2 bases in between. This CDR3 has 12 amino acids. Points on this clonotype: Antigen unknown.

Sequenced sample: blood. The chain is built from TRBV10-3 and TRBJ2-7; D is unresolved. This TCR was recovered from a girl between 2 and 10 years old with multiple sclerosis. In nucleotides, the CDR3 is TGTGCCATCAGTGAGGCCTCCTACGAGCAGTACTTC. Translating it yields CAISEASYEQYF.